A selection of T cell receptor beta chains follows, all from one sample in a study of blood T cell repertoires in COVID-19. TCRdb's table, derived via immunoSEQ multiplex PCR, lists solely in-frame clones and lacks some. Among around 130,000 clones listed, about 88% were seen once. Specimen: peripheral blood. The receptors derive from a man between 60 and 75 years old with COVID-19, enrolled during active disease. CDR3s include the opening cysteine and the closing phenylalanine or tryptophan.

V gene: TRBV30
J gene: TRBJ2-7
CDR3 protein: CATYPRDNPYEQYF

V gene: TRBV7-9
J gene: TRBJ2-1
CDR3 protein: CASRRTSGSSYNEQFF

V gene: TRBV29-1
J gene: TRBJ1-1
CDR3 protein: CSVRARTENTEAFF

V gene: TRBV28
J gene: TRBJ1-5
CDR3 protein: CASSPFPARPQHF

V gene: TRBV15
J gene: TRBJ2-4
CDR3 protein: CATSRGYAYF

V gene: TRBV12-3/TRBV12-4
J gene: TRBJ2-5
CDR3 protein: CASSLGGEETQYF

V gene: TRBV2
J gene: TRBJ2-1
CDR3 protein: CARGGGSGRAVREQFF

V gene: TRBV19
J gene: TRBJ1-2
CDR3 protein: CASSMVADRGSRGNGYTF

V gene: TRBV2
J gene: TRBJ2-7
CDR3 protein: CASRSQGDEQYF

V gene: TRBV10-3
J gene: TRBJ2-3
CDR3 protein: CAISLGTATDTQYF

V gene: TRBV7-9
J gene: TRBJ1-2
CDR3 protein: CASSFSDQVGGYTF

V gene: TRBV19
J gene: TRBJ1-4
CDR3 protein: CASKNSLNEKLFF

V gene: TRBV28
J gene: TRBJ2-5
CDR3 protein: CASSLGLAGGRETQYF

V gene: TRBV11-2
J gene: TRBJ2-3
CDR3 protein: CASSFGLAGVTDTQYF

V gene: TRBV5-6
J gene: TRBJ2-1
CDR3 protein: CASSFTALLNEQFF

V gene: TRBV7-8
J gene: TRBJ2-1
CDR3 protein: CASSLARTSGSSNEQFF

V gene: TRBV6-5
J gene: TRBJ2-7
CDR3 protein: CASSQDRDLYEQYF

V gene: TRBV11-3
J gene: TRBJ2-5
CDR3 protein: CASSLEGGLGETQYF

V gene: TRBV5-1
J gene: TRBJ2-7
CDR3 protein: CASSLGQGGYEQYF

V gene: TRBV7-3
J gene: TRBJ2-5
CDR3 protein: CASSPGVQETQYF

V gene: TRBV11-2
J gene: TRBJ2-3
CDR3 protein: CASSLDRVGGKETDTQYF

V gene: TRBV11-1
J gene: TRBJ2-3
CDR3 protein: CASTRDRGDTDTQYF

V gene: TRBV29-1
J gene: TRBJ1-2
CDR3 protein: CSVGQGADNYGYTF

V gene: TRBV7-8
J gene: TRBJ2-3
CDR3 protein: CASSLVTSLKADTQYF

V gene: TRBV7-8
J gene: TRBJ1-5
CDR3 protein: CASSLIGTGGNQPQHF

V gene: TRBV4-2
J gene: TRBJ1-5
CDR3 protein: CASSPDRGSYSNQPQHF

V gene: TRBV5-1
J gene: TRBJ1-1
CDR3 protein: CASSWPGQANTEAFF

V gene: TRBV5-1
J gene: TRBJ2-5
CDR3 protein: CASSQDRDQETQYF

V gene: TRBV12-3/TRBV12-4
J gene: TRBJ2-1
CDR3 protein: CASSRDRGQFF

V gene: TRBV3-1/TRBV3-2
J gene: TRBJ2-7
CDR3 protein: CASSHRQAVYEQYF

V gene: TRBV2
J gene: TRBJ2-7
CDR3 protein: CARNSGDGYEQYF

V gene: TRBV5-4
J gene: TRBJ1-1
CDR3 protein: CASSPGGVRNTEAFF

V gene: TRBV28
J gene: TRBJ2-6
CDR3 protein: CASTGGAGANVLTF

V gene: TRBV28
J gene: TRBJ1-1
CDR3 protein: CASSPFGTGRVSTEAFF

V gene: TRBV24-1
J gene: TRBJ2-1
CDR3 protein: CATSETTLAGGRNEQFF

V gene: TRBV18
J gene: TRBJ1-1
CDR3 protein: CASHREQGLANTEAFF

V gene: TRBV3-1/TRBV3-2
J gene: TRBJ1-4
CDR3 protein: CASSQGGVSDEKLFF

V gene: TRBV5-1
J gene: TRBJ2-2
CDR3 protein: CASSFRLAGDTGELFF

V gene: TRBV15
J gene: TRBJ2-2
CDR3 protein: CATSRRGTGELFF

V gene: TRBV12-5
J gene: TRBJ1-1
CDR3 protein: CASGLPPMFEAFF

V gene: TRBV18
J gene: TRBJ1-5
CDR3 protein: CASSGGQDQPQHF

V gene: TRBV28
J gene: TRBJ1-4
CDR3 protein: CASSSVVTNEKLFF

V gene: TRBV20-1
J gene: TRBJ1-2
CDR3 protein: CSASHERAIDYGYTF